These 23 T cell receptor beta chains were sequenced from one sample in a study of CD4 and CD8 cells across lung adenocarcinoma regions. TCRdb fed the PCR reads into MiXCR, producing one record per CDR3 protein. The sample has around 2,000 distinct CDR3 sequences; around half are singletons. The sequenced material came from CD4+ T cells from the center of a lung tumor. The origin of the receptors is a female donor with lung adenocarcinoma. The CD4 and CD8 labels of this study may be unreliable.

The chain recombines TRBV27 with TRBJ2-5, with D maybe TRBD2 (5 bases). CDR1 and CDR2 (germline): MNHEY, SMNVEV (reference sequence). The germline V and J ends were trimmed by 3 bases and 8 bases, with 16 bases remaining between them. This CDR3 is built from 14 residues. The CDR3 DNA sequence: TGTGCCAGCAGTTTTTCCCGGGGTATGCTTACCCAGTACTTC. Amino acids: CASSFSRGMLTQYF.

This clonotype was counted only a few times. V gene TRBV6-1 combines with J gene TRBJ2-5; D tentatively fits TRBD1 or TRBD2 (6 bases each). This CDR3 region has 15 residues. V was trimmed by 2 bases and J by 2 bases, leaving 12 bases between them. CDR1 and CDR2 from the germline V gene are MNHNS and SASEGT. The CDR3 spells CASSEYGGGQETQYF. The CDR3 coding sequence is TGTGCCAGCAGTGAATACGGAGGGGGGCAAGAGACCCAGTACTTC.

The DNA of the CDR3 is TGTGCCAGCAGTGAACAGGGGTTTGAGCAGTTCTTC. It codes for CASSEQGFEQFF. V and J are TRBV25-1 and TRBJ2-1; D is perhaps TRBD1 (6 bases). The germline V gene has CDR1 MGHDK and CDR2 SYGVNS. V lost 2 bases, J lost 9 bases, and 8 bases lay in between. CDR3 length: 12 amino acids. Full variable domain (rest looked up from reference TRBV25-1 and TRBJ2-1): EADIYQTPRYLVIGTGKKITLECSQTMGHDKMYWYQQDPGMELHLIHYSYGVNSTEKGDLSSESTVSRIRTEHFPLTLESARPSHTSQYLCASSEQGFEQFFGPGTRLTVL.

This clonotype is a singleton in its sample. The chain uses TRBV6-5 and TRBJ1-1; D may be TRBD1 (5 bases). CDR3 length: 15 amino acids. Trimming stripped 2 bases from V and 0 bases from J, with 10 bases between. Germline-derived CDR1 and CDR2 are MNHEY and SVGAGI. In nucleotides, the CDR3 is TGTGCCAGCAGTTACAGGGGACCAATGAACACTGAAGCTTTCTTT. Its translation: CASSYRGPMNTEAFF.

This clonotype was counted a single time. The junction and the germline gene differ at one end; a read error may be behind it. V and J are TRBV6-5 and TRBJ2-3, with D perhaps TRBD1 or TRBD2 (6 bases each). The CDR3 length is 16 residues. Germline CDR1 MNHEY, CDR2 SVGAGI. The DNA of the CDR3 is TGTGCCAGCAGTTCCCGTAGGGGGGAGGACTCCTACGAGCAGTTCTTT. This translates into CASSSRRGEDSYEQFF.

This clonotype was seen more than once but under ten times. The CDR3 loop is CASSYGTGGHAKNIQYF. The CDR3 DNA is TGTGCCAGCAGTTATGGGACAGGGGGTCATGCCAAAAACATTCAGTACTTC. This rearrangement joins TRBV6-5 to TRBJ2-4; TRBD1 matches 11 bases. From germline, CDR1 is MNHEY and CDR2 SVGAGI. J was trimmed by 1 base and V by 3 bases; bases with no gene match: 5. This CDR3 is 17 amino acids long.

The V call is TRBV27, the J call TRBJ2-5, with 8 positions matching TRBD2. The J call is doubtful: the DNA matches TRBJ2-7 better. Per the germline V gene, CDR1 is MNHEY and CDR2 is SMNVEV (reference sequence). The CDR3 is made up of 16 amino acids. CDR3 sequence: CASSSLSGGRAYEQYF. The CDR3 nucleotides read TGTGCCAGCAGTTCCCTAAGCGGGGGCAGGGCCTACGAGCAGTACTTC.

The chain joins TRBV4-1 to TRBJ1-3; no reliable D call. The CDR3 spans 17 residues. V lost 4 bases and J 4 bases, leaving 20 bases between the germline ends. Germline-derived CDR1 and CDR2 are MGHRA and YSYEKL. The CDR3 DNA sequence: TGCGCCAGCAGCCCCCAACAGTACACTACAGCAGGAAACACCATATATTTT. It yields the protein CASSPQQYTTAGNTIYF.

CDR3 nucleotide sequence: TGTGCCAGCAGTTACGCGACAGGGACTGGGGCCAACGTCCTGACTTTC. Its translation is CASSYATGTGANVLTF. The gene calls are TRBV6-5 and TRBJ2-6; 7 nucleotides line up with TRBD1. The germline gives CDR1 MNHEY, CDR2 SVGAGI. The CDR3 is made up of 16 amino acids. Unmatched junction bases numbered 3, after V lost 2 bases and J lost 2 bases.

With regard to this clonotype: Its ends do not fully match the called genes, so a read error is possible. This sequence joins TRBV14 and TRBJ2-1, with 9 bases fitting TRBD1. There are 16 residues in the CDR3. CDR1 is SGHDN and CDR2 is FVKESK in the germline V gene. Here the CDR3 reads CASSQEGTGIYDEQFF. The CDR3 DNA reads as TGTGCCAGCAGCCAAGAGGGGACAGGGATCTACGATGAGCAGTTTTTC.

This clonotype qualifies as medium-sized. The rearrangement uses TRBV10-3 and TRBJ2-1, with 8 bases matching TRBD2. The CDR3 is 14 residues long. In germline, CDR1 is ENHRY, CDR2 SYGVKD. V lost 6 bases, J lost 6 bases, and 7 bases stayed unmatched. The CDR3 sequence is CAIRLAEGPNEQFF. In DNA, the CDR3 is TGTGCCATCAGACTAGCGGAGGGCCCCAATGAGCAGTTCTTC.

This clonotype appeared a few times. In DNA form, the CDR3 reads TGTGCCAGCAGTGACGGAACTATTTTTACCTACAATGAGCAGTTCTTC. Amino acid sequence: CASSDGTIFTYNEQFF. The V gene is TRBV25-1, the J gene TRBJ2-1, with D unclear. This CDR3 region has 16 residues. CDR1 is MGHDK, CDR2 SYGVNS, per germline. Trimming cost V 3 bases and J 2 bases, with 14 bases left between them.

This clonotype is judged medium-sized. This may arise from a read error, as a much more abundant clone is one base away. The chain employs TRBV6-1 and TRBJ2-1; the match to TRBD2 covers 7 bases. The CDR3 has 16 amino acids. J was trimmed by 13 bases and V by 6 bases; bases with no gene match: 21. Germline CDR1 MNHNS, CDR2 SASEGT. CDR3: CASSEPSGEGEETQFF. Written as DNA, the CDR3 is TGTGCCAGCAGCGAGCCTTCGGGGGAGGGAGAAGAGACCCAGTTCTTC.

In its sample, this clonotype was seen a few times. The chain links TRBV6-2 or TRBV6-3 to TRBJ2-5; TRBD2 matches at 7 bases. Germline CDR1 and CDR2: MNHEY and SVGEGT. This CDR3 is built from 15 residues. Trimming cost V 2 bases and J 2 bases; bases outside gene matches: 5. The CDR3 coding sequence is TGTGCCAGCAGTTACAGTCGGGGGGTACAAGAGACCCAGTACTTC. Protein product: CASSYSRGVQETQYF.

The V gene is TRBV6-5, the J gene TRBJ1-4; unclear D gene. The CDR3 covers 12 residues. Trimming removed 0 bases at V and 8 bases at J, with 4 bases between. Germline-derived CDR1 and CDR2 are MNHEY and SVGAGI. The CDR3 region is CASSYSTEKLFF. CDR3 nucleotides: TGTGCCAGCAGTTACTCAACGGAAAAACTGTTTTTT.

This clonotype came up a few times. This sequence joins TRBV6-1 and TRBJ1-2, with D possibly TRBD1 on 6 matching bases. CDR1 and CDR2 (germline): MNHNS, SASEGT. V lost 7 bases and J lost 0, with 9 bases in between. The CDR3 length is 13 residues. CDR3 coding DNA: TGTGCCAGCATTGACAGGTCTAACTATGGCTACACCTTC. Translating gives CASIDRSNYGYTF.

The chain recombines TRBV6-1 with TRBJ2-1, with D possibly being TRBD2 (5 bases). The CDR3 has 11 residues. CDR1 and CDR2 (germline): MNHNS, SASEGT. Trimming stripped 8 bases from V and 9 bases from J, with 11 bases between. CDR3: CASLEAAEQFF. DNA of the CDR3: TGTGCCAGCTTGGAGGCAGCTGAGCAGTTCTTC.

The CDR3 region is CASSFLGQGINYGYTF. CDR3 coding DNA: TGTGCCAGCAGTTTCCTCGGACAGGGTATAAACTATGGCTACACCTTC. V is TRBV27 and J is TRBJ1-2, with 8 bases identical to TRBD1. V was pared by 3 bases and J by 2 bases, with 8 bases of the junction left unmatched. This CDR3 spans 16 amino acids. Germline assignment: CDR1 MNHEY and CDR2 SMNVEV (reference sequence).

The CDR3: CASSLYIERGRSGYTF. CDR3 coding DNA: TGTGCCAGCAGCCTTTACATCGAACGGGGTCGTAGTGGCTACACCTTC. The gene calls are TRBV3-1 and TRBJ1-2; D is uncertain. Germline CDR1 reads LGHDT; CDR2 reads YNNKEL (reference sequence). The CDR3 has 16 residues. With 4 bases removed from V and 7 bases from J, the gap between germline ends came to 22 bases.

By sample share, this clonotype is medium-sized (0.01 to 0.1%). The chain is built from TRBV6-1 and TRBJ1-5; D ambiguous. The germline V and J ends were trimmed by 6 bases and 6 bases, with 12 bases remaining between them. The CDR3 covers 13 residues. CDR1 and CDR2 (germline): MNHNS, SASEGT. The CDR3: CASRRVVGQPQHF. DNA for the CDR3: TGTGCCAGCAGAAGGGTGGTAGGTCAGCCCCAGCATTTT.

The chain uses TRBV6-1 and TRBJ2-6; TRBD1 matches at 9 bases. The CDR3 spans 18 residues. CDR1 and CDR2 (germline): MNHNS, SASEGT. Trimming removed 1 base from V and 18 bases from J; junction bases left unmatched: 22. In nucleotides, the CDR3 is TGTGCCAGCAGTGAAGGCTGGGGACAGGGTTTATTAATGGAGATCCAGACTTTC. This gives the protein CASSEGWGQGLLMEIQTF.

The genes are TRBV3-1 and TRBJ2-1; TRBD2 agrees at 7 bases. CDR3 size: 16 residues. Trimming removed 1 base from V and 4 bases from J; junction bases left unmatched: 7. Germline CDR1 LGHDT, CDR2 YNNKEL (reference sequence). The CDR3 region has the DNA TGTGCCAGCAGCCAAGCGGGAGCGGGAACTTACAATGAGCAGTTCTTC. As protein: CASSQAGAGTYNEQFF.

This clonotype was observed a few times. The chain combines TRBV4-1 with TRBJ2-1; D is possibly TRBD2 (5 bases). There are 16 residues in the CDR3. Germline V gene sequence: CDR1 MGHRA, CDR2 YSYEKL. V lost 0 bases and J 9 bases, leaving 18 bases between the germline ends. The CDR3 is CASSQDKELRAAEQFF. CDR3 DNA sequence: TGCGCCAGCAGCCAAGATAAGGAGCTGAGGGCCGCTGAGCAGTTCTTC.